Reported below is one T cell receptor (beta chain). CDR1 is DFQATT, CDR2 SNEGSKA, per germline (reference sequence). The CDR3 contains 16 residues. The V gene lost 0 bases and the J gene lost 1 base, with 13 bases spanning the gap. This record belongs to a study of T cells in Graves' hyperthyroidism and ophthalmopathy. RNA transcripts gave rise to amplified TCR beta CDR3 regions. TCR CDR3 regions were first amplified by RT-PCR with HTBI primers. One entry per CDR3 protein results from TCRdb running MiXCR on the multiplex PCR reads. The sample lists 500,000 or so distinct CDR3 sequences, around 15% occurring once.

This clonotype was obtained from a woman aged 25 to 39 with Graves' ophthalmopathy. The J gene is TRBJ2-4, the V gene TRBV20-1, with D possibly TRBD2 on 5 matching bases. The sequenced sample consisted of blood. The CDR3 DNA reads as TGCAGTGCTAGAGAATTTGGGGAGCTGGCCAAAAACATTCAGTACTTC. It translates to CSAREFGELAKNIQYF.